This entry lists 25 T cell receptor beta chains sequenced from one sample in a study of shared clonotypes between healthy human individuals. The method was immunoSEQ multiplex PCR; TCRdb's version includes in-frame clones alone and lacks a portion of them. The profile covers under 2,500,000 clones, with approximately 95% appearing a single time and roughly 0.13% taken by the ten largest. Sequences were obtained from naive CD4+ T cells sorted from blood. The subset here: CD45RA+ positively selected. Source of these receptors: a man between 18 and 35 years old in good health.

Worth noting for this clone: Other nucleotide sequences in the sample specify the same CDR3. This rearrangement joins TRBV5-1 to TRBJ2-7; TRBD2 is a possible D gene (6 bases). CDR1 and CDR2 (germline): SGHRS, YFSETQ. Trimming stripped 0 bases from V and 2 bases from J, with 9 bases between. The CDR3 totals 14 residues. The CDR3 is CASSLGGGTYEQYF. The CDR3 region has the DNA TGCGCCAGCAGCTTGGGGGGAGGAACCTACGAGCAGTACTTC.

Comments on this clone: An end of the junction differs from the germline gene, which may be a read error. The CDR3 DNA reads TGTGCCAGCAGCTTGGGTGCGGGGAACGCCGGGGAGCTGTTTTTT. This gives the protein CASSLGAGNAGELFF. The chain couples TRBV5-4 to TRBJ2-2; weak D call: TRBD2 (6 bases). The CDR3 spans 15 residues. The germline V gene encodes CDR1 SGHNT and CDR2 YYREEE (reference sequence).

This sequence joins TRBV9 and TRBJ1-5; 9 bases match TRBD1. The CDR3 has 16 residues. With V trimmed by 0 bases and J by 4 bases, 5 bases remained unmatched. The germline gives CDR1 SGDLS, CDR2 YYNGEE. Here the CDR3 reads CASSVGGTGINQPQHF. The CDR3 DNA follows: TGTGCCAGCAGCGTAGGTGGGACAGGGATAAATCAGCCCCAGCATTTT. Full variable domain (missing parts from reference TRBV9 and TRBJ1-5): DSGVTQTPKHLITATGQRVTLRCSPRSGDLSVYWYQQSLDQGLQFLIQYYNGEERAKGNILERFSAQQFPDLHSELNLSSLELGDSALYFCASSVGGTGINQPQHFGDGTRLSIL.

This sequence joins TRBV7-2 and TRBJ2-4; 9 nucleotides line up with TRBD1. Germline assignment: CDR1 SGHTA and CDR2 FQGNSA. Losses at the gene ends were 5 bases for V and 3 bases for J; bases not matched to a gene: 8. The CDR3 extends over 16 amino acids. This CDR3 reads CASSTGQGRVKNIQYF. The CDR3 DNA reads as TGTGCCAGCAGCACTGGACAGGGGAGGGTCAAAAACATTCAGTACTTC.

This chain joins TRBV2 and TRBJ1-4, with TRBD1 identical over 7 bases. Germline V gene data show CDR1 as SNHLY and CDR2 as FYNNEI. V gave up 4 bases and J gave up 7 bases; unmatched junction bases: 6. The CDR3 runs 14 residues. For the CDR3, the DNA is TGTGCCAGCAGTGTCGAGACAGGGTCTGAAAAACTGTTTTTT. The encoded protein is CASSVETGSEKLFF.

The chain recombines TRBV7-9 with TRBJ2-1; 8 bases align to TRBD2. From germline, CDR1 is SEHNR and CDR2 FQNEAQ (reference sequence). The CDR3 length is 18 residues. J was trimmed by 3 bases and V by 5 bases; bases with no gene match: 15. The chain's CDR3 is CASSGDGKTSANYNEQFF. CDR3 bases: TGTGCCAGCAGCGGGGACGGGAAGACTAGCGCCAACTACAATGAGCAGTTCTTC.

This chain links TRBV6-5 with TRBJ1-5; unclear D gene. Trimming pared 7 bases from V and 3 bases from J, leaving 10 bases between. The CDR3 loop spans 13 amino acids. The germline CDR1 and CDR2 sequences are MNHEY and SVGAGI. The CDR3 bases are TGTGCCAGCAACTTACAGTTCAATCAGCCCCAGCATTTT. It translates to CASNLQFNQPQHF.

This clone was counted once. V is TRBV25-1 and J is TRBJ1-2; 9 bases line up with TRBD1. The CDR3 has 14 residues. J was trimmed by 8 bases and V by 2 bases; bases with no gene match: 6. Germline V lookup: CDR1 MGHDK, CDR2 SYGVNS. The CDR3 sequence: CASSEIGTGNGYTF. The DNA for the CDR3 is TGTGCCAGCAGTGAAATCGGGACAGGGAACGGCTACACCTTC.

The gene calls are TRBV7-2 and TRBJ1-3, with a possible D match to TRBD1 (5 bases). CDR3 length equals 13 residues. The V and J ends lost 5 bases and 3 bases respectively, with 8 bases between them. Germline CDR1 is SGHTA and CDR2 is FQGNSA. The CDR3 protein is CASSRQSGNTIYF. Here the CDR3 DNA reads TGTGCCAGCAGCCGACAGAGTGGAAACACCATATATTTT.

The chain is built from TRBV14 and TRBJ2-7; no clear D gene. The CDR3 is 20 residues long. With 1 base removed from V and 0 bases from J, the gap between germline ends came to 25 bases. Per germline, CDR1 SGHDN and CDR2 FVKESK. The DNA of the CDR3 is TGTGCCAGCAGCCAAGTTTCTACCGGATATATAGACCGTATCTCCTACGAGCAGTACTTC. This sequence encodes CASSQVSTGYIDRISYEQYF. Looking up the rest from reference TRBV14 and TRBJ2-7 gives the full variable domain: EAGVTQFPSHSVIEKGQTVTLRCDPISGHDNLYWYRRVMGKEIKFLLHFVKESKQDESGMPNNRFLAERTGGTYSTLKVQPAELEDSGVYFCASSQVSTGYIDRISYEQYFGPGTRLTVT.

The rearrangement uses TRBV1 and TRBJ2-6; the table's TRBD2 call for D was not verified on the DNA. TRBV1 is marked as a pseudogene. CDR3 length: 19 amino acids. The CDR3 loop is CTSSQESSAWFSGANVLTF. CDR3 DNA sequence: TGCACCAGCAGCCAGGAATCTAGCGCCTGGTTCTCTGGGGCCAACGTCCTGACTTTC.

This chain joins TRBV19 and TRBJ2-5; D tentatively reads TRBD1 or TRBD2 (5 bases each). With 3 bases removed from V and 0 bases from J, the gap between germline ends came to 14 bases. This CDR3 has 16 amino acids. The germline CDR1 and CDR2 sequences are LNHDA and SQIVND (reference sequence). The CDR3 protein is CASSMNRGGYQETQYF. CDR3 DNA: TGTGCCAGTAGTATGAACCGGGGCGGGTACCAAGAGACCCAGTACTTC.

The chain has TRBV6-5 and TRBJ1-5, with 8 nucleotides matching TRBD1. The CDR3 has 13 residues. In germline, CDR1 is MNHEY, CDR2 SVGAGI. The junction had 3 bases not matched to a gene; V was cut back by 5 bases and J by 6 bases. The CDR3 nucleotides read TGTGCCAGCAGTACAGGGGGAACTCAGCCCCAGCATTTT. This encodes CASSTGGTQPQHF.

The CDR3 DNA reads TGTGCCAGCAGCTTAGATCGAATAAAGGCAGGTGGTTTCGGCGAGCAGTACTTC. Its protein is CASSLDRIKAGGFGEQYF. This sequence joins TRBV11-3 and TRBJ2-7; no clear D. The CDR3 has 18 residues. Between the trimmed V and J ends, which lost 0 bases and 6 bases, there was a span of 24 bases. Germline CDR1 is SGHNT and CDR2 is YENEEA.

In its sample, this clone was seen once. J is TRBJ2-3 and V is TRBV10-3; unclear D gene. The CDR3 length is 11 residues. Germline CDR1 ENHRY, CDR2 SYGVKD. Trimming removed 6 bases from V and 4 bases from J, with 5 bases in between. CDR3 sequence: CAIRGADTQYF. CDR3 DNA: TGTGCCATCAGGGGTGCAGATACGCAGTATTTT.

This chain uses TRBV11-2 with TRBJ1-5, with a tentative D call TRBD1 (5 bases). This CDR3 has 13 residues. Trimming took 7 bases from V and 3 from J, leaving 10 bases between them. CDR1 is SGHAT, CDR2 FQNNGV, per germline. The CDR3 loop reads CASTSGDNQPQHF. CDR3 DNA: TGTGCCAGCACCTCGGGGGACAATCAGCCCCAGCATTTT.

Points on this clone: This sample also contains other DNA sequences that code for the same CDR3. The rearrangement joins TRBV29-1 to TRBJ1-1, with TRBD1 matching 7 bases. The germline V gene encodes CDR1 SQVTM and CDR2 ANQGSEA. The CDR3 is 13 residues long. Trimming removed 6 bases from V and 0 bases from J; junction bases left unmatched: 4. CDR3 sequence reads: CSVRGRMNTEAFF. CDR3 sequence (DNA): TGCAGCGTGAGGGGGCGTATGAACACTGAAGCTTTCTTT. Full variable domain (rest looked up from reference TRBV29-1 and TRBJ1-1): SAVISQKPSRDICQRGTSLTIQCQVDSQVTMMFWYRQQPGQSLTLIATANQGSEATYESGFVIDKFPISRPNLTFSTLTVSNMSPEDSSIYLCSVRGRMNTEAFFGQGTRLTVV.

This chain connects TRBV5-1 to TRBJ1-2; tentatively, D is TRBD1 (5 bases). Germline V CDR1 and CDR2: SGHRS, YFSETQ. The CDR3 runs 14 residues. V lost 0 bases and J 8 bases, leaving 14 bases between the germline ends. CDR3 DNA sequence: TGCGCCAGCAGCTTGGCAGGGCAGGGTCAAGGCTACACCTTC. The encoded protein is CASSLAGQGQGYTF.

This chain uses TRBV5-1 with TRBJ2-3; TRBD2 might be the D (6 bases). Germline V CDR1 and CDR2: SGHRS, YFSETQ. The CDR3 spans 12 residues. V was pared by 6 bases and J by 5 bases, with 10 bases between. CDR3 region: CASTPEGDTQYF. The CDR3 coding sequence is TGCGCCAGCACCCCGGAGGGAGATACGCAGTATTTT.

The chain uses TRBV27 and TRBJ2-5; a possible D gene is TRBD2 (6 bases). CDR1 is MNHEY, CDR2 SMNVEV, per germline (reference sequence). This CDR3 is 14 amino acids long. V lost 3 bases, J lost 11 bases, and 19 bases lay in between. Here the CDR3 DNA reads TGTGCCAGCAGTTTCTACGGGAGAACGGGGGAGCAGTACTTC. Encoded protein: CASSFYGRTGEQYF.

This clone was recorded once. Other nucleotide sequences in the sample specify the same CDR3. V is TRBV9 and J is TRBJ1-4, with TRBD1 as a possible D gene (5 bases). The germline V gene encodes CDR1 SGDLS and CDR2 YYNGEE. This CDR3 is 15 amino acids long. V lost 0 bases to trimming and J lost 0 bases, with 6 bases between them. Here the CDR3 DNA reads TGTGCCAGCAGCGTAGGAGGGGCAACTAATGAAAAACTGTTTTTT. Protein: CASSVGGATNEKLFF.

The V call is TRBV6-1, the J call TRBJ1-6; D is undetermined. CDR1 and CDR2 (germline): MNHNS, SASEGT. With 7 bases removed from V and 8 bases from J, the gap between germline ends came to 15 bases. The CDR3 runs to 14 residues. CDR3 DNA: TGTGCCAGCACAGGAGGAGAAAAGTATTCACCCCTCCACTTT. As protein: CASTGGEKYSPLHF.

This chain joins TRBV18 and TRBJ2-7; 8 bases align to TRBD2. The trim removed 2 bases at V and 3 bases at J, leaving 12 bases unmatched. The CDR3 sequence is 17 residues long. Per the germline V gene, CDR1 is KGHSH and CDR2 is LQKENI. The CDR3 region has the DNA TGTGCCAGCTCACCAATTGCCAGCGGGGGAGGGTACTACGAGCAGTACTTC. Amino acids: CASSPIASGGGYYEQYF.

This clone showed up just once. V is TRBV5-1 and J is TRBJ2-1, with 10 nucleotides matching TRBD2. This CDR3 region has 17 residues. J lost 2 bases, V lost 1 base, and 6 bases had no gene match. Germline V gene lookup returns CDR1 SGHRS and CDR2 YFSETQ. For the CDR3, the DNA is TGCGCCAGCAGCTTGATCCTAGCGGGAGATACCTACAATGAGCAGTTCTTC. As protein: CASSLILAGDTYNEQFF.

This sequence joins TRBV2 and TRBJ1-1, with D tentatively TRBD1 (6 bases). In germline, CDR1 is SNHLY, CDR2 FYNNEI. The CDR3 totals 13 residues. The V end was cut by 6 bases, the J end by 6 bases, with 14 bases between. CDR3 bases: TGTGCCAGCAGCCACAGGGAAAGGGCTGAAGCTTTCTTT. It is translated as CASSHRERAEAFF.